The TCR beta chain under discussion was sequenced for a study of CD8+ T cells in alopecia areata. Study context: Tofacitinib administration to treated patients was oral, at 5 to 10 mg twice daily. Once tofacitinib had been taken for 6 to 18 months, 6 months off drug followed.

The treatment: oral pan-JAK inhibitor, 5-10 mg twice daily. Trimming removed 2 bases from V and 7 bases from J, with 8 bases in between. The germline V gene has CDR1 GTSNPN and CDR2 SVGIG (reference sequence). The CDR3 consists of 11 residues. Sequencing templates came from extracted RNA that was reverse transcribed into cDNA. Produced via immunoSEQ multiplex PCR; TCRdb's table is partial and in-frame only. This sample has fewer than 250,000 clones, with approximately 67% found just once. General study results and limits: In lesional scalp, particularly from alopecia totalis/universalis, clonality was higher than in normal scalp. Throughout tofacitinib, many expanded lesional clones continued to persist in scalp and blood.

A word on this clone: Antigen unknown.

The source was CD4+ T cells sorted from blood, collected at week 49, from a patient treated with tofacitinib. The TCR comes from a human donor with alopecia areata. The rearrangement links TRBV30 to TRBJ1-1; unclear D gene. CDR3 loop: CAWSKRVEAFF. CDR3 coding DNA: TGTGCCTGGAGTAAGCGAGTTGAAGCTTTCTTT.